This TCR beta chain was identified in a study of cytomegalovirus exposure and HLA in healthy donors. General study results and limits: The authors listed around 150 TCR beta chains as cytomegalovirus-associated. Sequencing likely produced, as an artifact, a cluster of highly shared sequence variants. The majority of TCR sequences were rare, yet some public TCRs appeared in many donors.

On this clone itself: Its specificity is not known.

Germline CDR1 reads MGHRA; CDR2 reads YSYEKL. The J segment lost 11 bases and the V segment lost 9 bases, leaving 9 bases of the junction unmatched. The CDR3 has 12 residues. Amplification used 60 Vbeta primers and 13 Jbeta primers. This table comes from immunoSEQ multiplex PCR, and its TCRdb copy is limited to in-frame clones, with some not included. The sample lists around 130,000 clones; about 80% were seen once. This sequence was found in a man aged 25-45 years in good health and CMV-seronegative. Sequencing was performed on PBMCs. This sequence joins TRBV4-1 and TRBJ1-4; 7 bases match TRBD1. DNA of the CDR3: TGCGCCAGTAGGGACAGCGAGGGGAAACTGTTTTTT. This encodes CASRDSEGKLFF.